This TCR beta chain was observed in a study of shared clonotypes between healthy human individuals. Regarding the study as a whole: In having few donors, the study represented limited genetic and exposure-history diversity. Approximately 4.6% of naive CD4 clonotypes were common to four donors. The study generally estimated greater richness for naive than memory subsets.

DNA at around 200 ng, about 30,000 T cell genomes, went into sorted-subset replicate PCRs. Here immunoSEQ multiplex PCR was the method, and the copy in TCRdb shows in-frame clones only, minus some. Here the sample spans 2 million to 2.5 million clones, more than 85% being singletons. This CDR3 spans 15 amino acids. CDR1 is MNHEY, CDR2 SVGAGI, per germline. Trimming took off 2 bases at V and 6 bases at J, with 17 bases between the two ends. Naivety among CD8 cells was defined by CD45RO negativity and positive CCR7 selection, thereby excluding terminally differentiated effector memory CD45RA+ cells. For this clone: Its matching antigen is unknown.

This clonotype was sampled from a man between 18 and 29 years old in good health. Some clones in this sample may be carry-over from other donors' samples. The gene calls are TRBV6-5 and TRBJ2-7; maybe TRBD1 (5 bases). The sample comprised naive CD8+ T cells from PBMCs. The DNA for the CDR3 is TGTGCCAGCAGTTACGGACCGATCCGAAGGGGCGAGCAGTACTTC. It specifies CASSYGPIRRGEQYF.